This T cell receptor beta chain was sequenced in a study of OX40 agonist ivuxolimab in advanced cancers. CDR1 and CDR2 from the germline V gene are MNHEY and SMNVEV (reference sequence). The CDR3 has 15 residues. V lost 6 bases and J 0 bases, leaving 14 bases between the germline ends. The table came from immunoSEQ multiplex PCR; TCRdb's copy has only in-frame clones and leaves some out. The data hold about 84,000 clones, with approximately 89% observed a single time. The clonotype originates from an adult with an advanced solid tumor such as melanoma, head and neck, liver or kidney cancer. The sequencing here drew on CD4+ or CD8+ T cells sorted from blood, taken in a trial of the OX40 agonist ivuxolimab. V gene TRBV27 combines with J gene TRBJ1-1, with D uncertain. This chain's CDR3 is CASRYSRAMNTEAFF. The CDR3 bases are TGTGCCAGCAGATACTCTAGGGCCATGAACACTGAAGCTTTCTTT.